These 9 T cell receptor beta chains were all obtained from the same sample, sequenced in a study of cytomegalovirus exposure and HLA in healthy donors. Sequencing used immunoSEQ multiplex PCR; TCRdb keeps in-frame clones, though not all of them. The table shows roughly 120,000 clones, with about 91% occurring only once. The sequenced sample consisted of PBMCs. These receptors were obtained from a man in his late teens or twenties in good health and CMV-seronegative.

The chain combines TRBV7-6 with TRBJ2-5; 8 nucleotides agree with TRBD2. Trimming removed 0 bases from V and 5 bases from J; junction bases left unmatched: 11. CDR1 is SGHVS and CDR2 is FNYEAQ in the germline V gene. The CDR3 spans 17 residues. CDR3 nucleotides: TGTGCCAGCAGCTTAGCGGGAAGCGGGAGCTACGGTGAGACCCAGTACTTC. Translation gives CASSLAGSGSYGETQYF.

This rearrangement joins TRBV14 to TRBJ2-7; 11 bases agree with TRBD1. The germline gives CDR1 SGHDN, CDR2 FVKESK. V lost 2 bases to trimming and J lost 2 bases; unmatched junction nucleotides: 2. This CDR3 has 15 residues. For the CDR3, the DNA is TGTGCCAGCAGCCAACCGGGACAGGGGGCCTACGAGCAGTACTTC. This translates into CASSQPGQGAYEQYF. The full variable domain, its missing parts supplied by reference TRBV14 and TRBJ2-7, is EAGVTQFPSHSVIEKGQTVTLRCDPISGHDNLYWYRRVMGKEIKFLLHFVKESKQDESGMPNNRFLAERTGGTYSTLKVQPAELEDSGVYFCASSQPGQGAYEQYFGPGTRLTVT.

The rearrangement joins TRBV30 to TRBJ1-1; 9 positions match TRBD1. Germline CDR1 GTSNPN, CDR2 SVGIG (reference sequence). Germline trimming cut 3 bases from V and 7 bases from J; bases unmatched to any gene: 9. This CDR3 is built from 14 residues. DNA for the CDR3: TGTGCCTGGAGGGTCCGGGACAGGGATCTTGAAGCTTTCTTT. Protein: CAWRVRDRDLEAFF.

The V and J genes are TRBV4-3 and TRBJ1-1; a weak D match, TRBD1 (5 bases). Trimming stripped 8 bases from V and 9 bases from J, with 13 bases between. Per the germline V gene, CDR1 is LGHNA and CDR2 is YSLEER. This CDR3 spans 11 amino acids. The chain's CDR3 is CASLGEGQAFF. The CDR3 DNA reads TGCGCCAGCCTCGGGGAGGGACAAGCTTTCTTT.

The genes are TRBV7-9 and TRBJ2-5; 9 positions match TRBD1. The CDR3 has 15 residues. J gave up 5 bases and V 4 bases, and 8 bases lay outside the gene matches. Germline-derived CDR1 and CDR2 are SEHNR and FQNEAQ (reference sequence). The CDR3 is CASSSAGTGLETQYF. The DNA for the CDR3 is TGTGCCAGCAGCTCCGCTGGGACAGGGCTCGAGACCCAGTACTTC.

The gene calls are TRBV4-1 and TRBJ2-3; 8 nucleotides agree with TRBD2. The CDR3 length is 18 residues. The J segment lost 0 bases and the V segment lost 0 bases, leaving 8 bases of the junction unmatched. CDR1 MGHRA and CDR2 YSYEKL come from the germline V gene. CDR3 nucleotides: TGCGCCAGCAGCCAAGATAGTAGGGCTAGCGGGAGCACAGATACGCAGTATTTT. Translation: CASSQDSRASGSTDTQYF.

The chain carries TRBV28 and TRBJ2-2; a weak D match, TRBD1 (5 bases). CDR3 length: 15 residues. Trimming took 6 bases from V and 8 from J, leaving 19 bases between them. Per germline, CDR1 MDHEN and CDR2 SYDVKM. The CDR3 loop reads CASSHRTPLSGELFF. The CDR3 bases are TGTGCCAGCAGCCATAGGACACCTCTTTCTGGGGAGCTGTTTTTT. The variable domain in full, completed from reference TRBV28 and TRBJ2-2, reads DVKVTQSSRYLVKRTGEKVFLECVQDMDHENMFWYRQDPGLGLRLIYFSYDVKMKEKGDIPEGYSVSREKKERFSLILESASTNQTSMYLCASSHRTPLSGELFFGEGSRLTVL.

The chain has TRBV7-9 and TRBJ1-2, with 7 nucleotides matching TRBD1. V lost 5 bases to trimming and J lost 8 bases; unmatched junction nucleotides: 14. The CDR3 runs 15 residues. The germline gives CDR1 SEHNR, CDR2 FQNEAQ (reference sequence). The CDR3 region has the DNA TGTGCCAGCAGCCAAAAGAGACAGGGACCTGACGGCTACACCTTC. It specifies CASSQKRQGPDGYTF.

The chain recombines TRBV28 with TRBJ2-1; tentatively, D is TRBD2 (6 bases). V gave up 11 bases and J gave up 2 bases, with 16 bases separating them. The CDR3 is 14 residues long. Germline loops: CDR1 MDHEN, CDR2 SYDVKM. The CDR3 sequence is CAGSMRGAYNEQFF. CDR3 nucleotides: TGTGCCGGTAGCATGCGGGGTGCCTACAATGAGCAGTTCTTC.